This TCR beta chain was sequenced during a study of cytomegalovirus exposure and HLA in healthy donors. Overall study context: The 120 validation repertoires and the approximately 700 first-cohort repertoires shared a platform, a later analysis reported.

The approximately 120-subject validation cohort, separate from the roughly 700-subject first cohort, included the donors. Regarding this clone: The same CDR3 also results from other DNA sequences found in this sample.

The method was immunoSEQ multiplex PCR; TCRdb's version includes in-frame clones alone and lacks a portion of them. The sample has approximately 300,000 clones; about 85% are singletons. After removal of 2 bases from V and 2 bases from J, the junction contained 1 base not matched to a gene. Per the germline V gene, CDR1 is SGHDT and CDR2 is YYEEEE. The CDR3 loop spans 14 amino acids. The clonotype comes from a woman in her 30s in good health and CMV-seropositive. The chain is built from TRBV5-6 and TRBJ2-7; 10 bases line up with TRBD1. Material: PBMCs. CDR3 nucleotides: TGTGCCAGCAGCTTAGGGACAGGGGCCTACGAGCAGTACTTC. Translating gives CASSLGTGAYEQYF.